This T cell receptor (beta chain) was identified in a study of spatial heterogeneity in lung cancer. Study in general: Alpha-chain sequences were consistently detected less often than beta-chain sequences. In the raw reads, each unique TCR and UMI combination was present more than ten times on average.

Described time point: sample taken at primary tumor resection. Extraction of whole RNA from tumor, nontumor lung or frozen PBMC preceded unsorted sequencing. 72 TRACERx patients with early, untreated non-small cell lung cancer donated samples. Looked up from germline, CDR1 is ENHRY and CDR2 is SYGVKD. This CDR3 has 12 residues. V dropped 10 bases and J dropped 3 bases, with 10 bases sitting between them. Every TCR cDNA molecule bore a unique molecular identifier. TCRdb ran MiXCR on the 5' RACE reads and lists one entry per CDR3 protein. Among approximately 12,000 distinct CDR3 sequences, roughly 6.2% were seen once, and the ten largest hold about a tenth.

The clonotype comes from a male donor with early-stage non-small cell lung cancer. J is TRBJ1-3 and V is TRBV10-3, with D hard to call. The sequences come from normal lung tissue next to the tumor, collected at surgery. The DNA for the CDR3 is TGTGCCACGCAGTCGGATGGAAACACCATATATTTT. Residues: CATQSDGNTIYF.